Shown below are 25 T cell receptor beta chains from a single sample sequenced in a study of PD-1 blockade in classical Hodgkin lymphoma. The repertoire was sequenced with immunoSEQ multiplex PCR; TCRdb's copy has only in-frame clones and lacks some. The sample records tens of thousands of clones, about 89% being singletons. No patient escaped relapse after autologous stem cell transplantation, and brentuximab vedotin exposure varied. The sequencing used peripheral blood mononuclear cells (PBMCs), collected at baseline. The source of these receptors is a human donor with classical Hodgkin lymphoma.

V usage is TRBV28 and J usage is TRBJ2-3; 11 bases match TRBD2. Germline-derived CDR1 and CDR2 are MDHEN and SYDVKM. Unmatched junction bases numbered 11, after V lost 3 bases and J lost 0 bases. The CDR3 has 19 residues. CDR3 sequence reads: CASSFGPDGTSGSTDTQYF. CDR3 nucleotides: TGTGCCAGCAGTTTCGGCCCCGATGGGACTAGCGGTAGCACAGATACGCAGTATTTT.

CDR3 sequence reads: CASSGDSLGYTF. In DNA form, the CDR3 reads TGTGCCAGCTCAGGGGACAGCCTGGGCTACACCTTC. The genes are TRBV6-1 and TRBJ1-2; 7 bases are a match to TRBD1. The J segment lost 8 bases and the V segment lost 8 bases, leaving 8 bases of the junction unmatched. This CDR3 comprises 12 residues. Looked up from germline, CDR1 is MNHNS and CDR2 is SASEGT.

V and J are TRBV6-5 and TRBJ2-3; D is uncertain. This CDR3 comprises 12 residues. Trimming took 5 bases from V and 5 from J, leaving 8 bases between them. Looked up from germline, CDR1 is MNHEY and CDR2 is SVGAGI. The CDR3 loop reads CASSPLGDTQYF. The CDR3, as DNA: TGTGCCAGCAGTCCCCTTGGAGATACGCAGTATTTT.

The V gene is TRBV2, the J gene TRBJ1-3, with D perhaps TRBD1 (5 bases). Trimming stripped 6 bases from V and 0 bases from J, with 9 bases between. CDR3 length equals 14 residues. Germline V gene lookup returns CDR1 SNHLY and CDR2 FYNNEI. CDR3 sequence reads: CASSVTGSGNTIYF. CDR3 sequence (DNA): TGTGCCAGCAGCGTAACAGGCTCTGGAAACACCATATATTTT.

This clone was seen a single time. The chain uses TRBV2 and TRBJ2-7; TRBD1 is a possible D gene (5 bases). The V end was cut by 11 bases, the J end by 0 bases, with 11 bases between. Germline values: CDR1 SNHLY, CDR2 FYNNEI. This CDR3 has 12 residues. The CDR3 loop reads CALRVSSYEQYF. The CDR3 nucleotides are TGTGCCCTCAGGGTTAGCTCCTACGAGCAGTACTTC.

The sample holds a few counts of this clone. V and J are TRBV19 and TRBJ2-5; no firm D call. Per the germline V gene, CDR1 is LNHDA and CDR2 is SQIVND (reference sequence). V was cut by 4 bases and J by 1 base, with 4 bases left in between. CDR3 length: 12 amino acids. DNA of the CDR3: TGTGCCAGTAGTAGCCGCCAAGAGACCCAGTACTTC. This gives the protein CASSSRQETQYF.

The chain has TRBV5-1 and TRBJ2-5; 8 bases align to TRBD2. CDR1 SGHRS and CDR2 YFSETQ come from the germline V gene. J was trimmed by 5 bases and V by 5 bases; bases with no gene match: 14. This CDR3 region has 16 residues. The CDR3 region is CASSFTELADGETQYF. The CDR3, as DNA: TGCGCCAGCAGTTTCACAGAACTAGCGGACGGCGAGACCCAGTACTTC.

This clone has just a few counts. This chain joins TRBV11-2 and TRBJ2-7, with a possible D match to TRBD1 (6 bases). Germline V gene sequence: CDR1 SGHAT, CDR2 FQNNGV. Trimming shortened V by 6 bases and J by 4 bases, and 16 bases separated the two germline ends. This CDR3 region has 14 residues. As DNA, the CDR3 is TGTGCCAGCAGTCGACAGGCCGAGAAATACGAGCAGTACTTC. Amino acid sequence: CASSRQAEKYEQYF.

The rearrangement joins TRBV6-5 to TRBJ1-5, with 9 bases aligning to TRBD1. The CDR3 loop spans 15 amino acids. CDR1 and CDR2 (germline): MNHEY, SVGAGI. V gave up 5 bases and J gave up 2 bases; unmatched junction bases: 4. CDR3 protein: CASSTTGGGNQPQHF. DNA of the CDR3: TGTGCCAGCAGTACGACAGGGGGAGGCAATCAGCCCCAGCATTTT.

The V gene is TRBV6-1, the J gene TRBJ2-3; 8 nucleotides match TRBD2. The germline V gene has CDR1 MNHNS and CDR2 SASEGT. Losses at the gene ends were 2 bases for V and 5 bases for J; bases not matched to a gene: 3. The CDR3 length is 14 residues. CDR3 amino acids: CASSETGGGDTQYF. CDR3 nucleotide sequence: TGTGCCAGCAGTGAAACGGGAGGGGGAGATACGCAGTATTTT.

The count of this clone is one. This chain uses TRBV6-1 with TRBJ1-5; 7 nucleotides agree with TRBD1. Trimming at V came to 7 bases and at J to 6 bases, leaving 6 bases not matched to a gene. The CDR3 runs 13 residues. Germline values: CDR1 MNHNS, CDR2 SASEGT. CDR3 in DNA: TGTGCCAGCACTACAGGGGTGGGTCAGCCCCAGCATTTT. Translation: CASTTGVGQPQHF.

V is TRBV5-1 and J is TRBJ2-3; 11 bases agree with TRBD2. The CDR3 is made up of 18 amino acids. The trim removed 2 bases at V and 0 bases at J, leaving 8 bases unmatched. The germline CDR1 and CDR2 sequences are SGHRS and YFSETQ. The CDR3 protein is CASSLGTSGGSSTDTQYF. The CDR3 coding sequence is TGCGCCAGCAGCTTAGGGACTAGCGGAGGGTCTAGCACAGATACGCAGTATTTT.

The chain carries TRBV7-6 and TRBJ1-2; D remains unclear. The V end lost 5 bases, the J end lost 1 base, and 14 bases lay between the germline ends. The CDR3 contains 15 residues. In germline, CDR1 is SGHVS, CDR2 FNYEAQ. The CDR3 nucleotides are TGTGCCAGCAGCCCACTGGCGGATTTTAACTATGGCTACACCTTC. Translation: CASSPLADFNYGYTF.

The chain employs TRBV18 and TRBJ1-2, with D maybe TRBD1 (5 bases). This CDR3 spans 16 amino acids. The germline gives CDR1 KGHSH, CDR2 LQKENI. V lost 4 bases to trimming and J lost 1 base, with 16 bases between them. Written as DNA, the CDR3 is TGTGCCAGCTCACAACCGGGCGCGGGGGGTAACTATGGCTACACCTTC. This codes for CASSQPGAGGNYGYTF. Using reference TRBV18 and TRBJ1-2 for the parts outside the CDR3, the full variable domain is NAGVMQNPRHLVRRRGQEARLRCSPMKGHSHVYWYRQLPEEGLKFMVYLQKENIIDESGMPKERFSAEFPKEGPSILRIQQVVRGDSAAYFCASSQPGAGGNYGYTFGSGTRLTVV.

This chain joins TRBV5-5 and TRBJ2-2; 7 bases agree with TRBD1. CDR1 and CDR2 (germline): SGHKS, YYEKEE (reference sequence). V was clipped by 5 bases and J by 4 bases; unmatched bases: 5. The CDR3 contains 14 residues. Written as DNA, the CDR3 is TGTGCCAGCAGGAGACAGGGAGTCACCGGGGAGCTGTTTTTT. Translating gives CASRRQGVTGELFF.

This chain uses TRBV4-1 with TRBJ1-2; 7 nucleotides line up with TRBD1. J lost 4 bases, V lost 4 bases, and 9 bases had no gene match. CDR1 is MGHRA and CDR2 is YSYEKL in the germline V gene. This CDR3 has 15 residues. The chain's CDR3 is CASSLTDRQAYGYTF. The CDR3 coding sequence is TGCGCCAGCAGCCTCACGGACAGGCAGGCCTATGGCTACACCTTC.

This chain uses TRBV19 with TRBJ1-1, with 7 nucleotides matching TRBD1. The J segment lost 4 bases and the V segment lost 4 bases, leaving 3 bases of the junction unmatched. Looked up from germline, CDR1 is LNHDA and CDR2 is SQIVND (reference sequence). The CDR3 has 13 amino acids. CDR3: CASSRQGFTEAFF. In DNA, the CDR3 is TGTGCCAGTAGTAGACAGGGATTCACTGAAGCTTTCTTT.

The CDR3, as DNA: TGTGCCAGCAGTGAAACGGTCGTGAACACTGAAGCTTTCTTT. Its translation is CASSETVVNTEAFF. The J gene is TRBJ1-1, the V gene TRBV6-1; D not resolved. V lost 2 bases and J 0 bases, leaving 7 bases between the germline ends. This CDR3 comprises 14 residues. Germline loops: CDR1 MNHNS, CDR2 SASEGT.

This sequence joins TRBV28 and TRBJ1-2, with TRBD1 matching over 8 bases. The V gene end was trimmed by 3 bases and the J gene end by 6 bases; junction bases not matched to a gene: 3. Germline V gene data show CDR1 as MDHEN and CDR2 as SYDVKM. This CDR3 contains 13 residues. DNA for the CDR3: TGTGCCAGCAGTTTCAGGGGGCCGGATGGCTACACCTTC. Translating it yields CASSFRGPDGYTF.

The chain links TRBV29-1 to TRBJ2-7; D remains ambiguous. The CDR3 is made up of 20 amino acids. V was pared by 0 bases and J by 6 bases, with 33 bases between. The germline V gene has CDR1 SQVTM and CDR2 ANQGSEA. The CDR3 sequence: CSVEDSWSGDRADRLGEQYF. The CDR3 nucleotides are TGCAGCGTTGAAGATTCTTGGTCAGGAGACCGGGCGGACCGGCTCGGCGAGCAGTACTTC.

This chain joins TRBV5-1 and TRBJ2-1; 11 bases are a match to TRBD2. The CDR3 has 16 amino acids. In germline, CDR1 is SGHRS, CDR2 YFSETQ. V lost 2 bases and J lost 0; bases outside the gene matches: 1. The CDR3 DNA reads TGCGCCAGCAGCTTTACTAGCGGGAGCTCCTACAATGAGCAGTTCTTC. Its protein is CASSFTSGSSYNEQFF.

The chain carries TRBV7-6 and TRBJ2-7; D possibly matches TRBD1 or TRBD2 (6 bases each). The CDR3 is 16 residues long. V was shortened by 1 base and J by 2 bases, with 15 bases between the two germline ends. Per the germline V gene, CDR1 is SGHVS and CDR2 is FNYEAQ. DNA of the CDR3: TGTGCCAGCAGCTTAGTGGGGGGCATGAACGCCTACGAGCAGTACTTC. Protein sequence: CASSLVGGMNAYEQYF.

V and J are TRBV18 and TRBJ2-2; 9 nucleotides match TRBD2. The ends lost 6 bases at V and 7 bases at J; junction bases unmatched: 15. The CDR3 has 17 residues. Germline CDR1 and CDR2: KGHSH and LQKENI. The CDR3 DNA reads as TGTGCCAGCTCCCCAGGGATAGCGGGAGCTTCAGGCGGGGAGCTGTTTTTT. Protein product: CASSPGIAGASGGELFF.

V usage is TRBV7-2 and J usage is TRBJ2-7, with D unresolved. The CDR3 spans 16 residues. Per germline, CDR1 SGHTA and CDR2 FQGNSA. The V gene lost 4 bases and the J gene lost 2 bases, with 18 bases spanning the gap. The CDR3 DNA follows: TGTGCCAGCAGCTCCCTTACGGGCCTGGCAGCCTACGAGCAGTACTTC. Protein product: CASSSLTGLAAYEQYF. Variable domain in full (rest from reference TRBV7-2 and TRBJ2-7): GAGVSQSPSNKVTEKGKDVELRCDPISGHTALYWYRQSLGQGLEFLIYFQGNSAPDKSGLPSDRFSAERTGGSVSTLTIQRTQQEDSAVYLCASSSLTGLAAYEQYFGPGTRLTVT.

The gene calls are TRBV6-5 and TRBJ2-1, with no clear D. The germline CDR1 and CDR2 sequences are MNHEY and SVGAGI. The CDR3 consists of 14 residues. V was shortened by 7 bases and J by 9 bases, with 19 bases between the two germline ends. The CDR3 loop reads CASKGETILGEQFF. CDR3 coding DNA: TGTGCCAGCAAAGGAGAGACCATTCTTGGTGAGCAGTTCTTC.